This T cell receptor (beta chain) emerged from a study of blood T cell repertoires in COVID-19. The overall study: Nucleic acid was either cDNA or gDNA, and it came from T cells, B-cell-depleted T cells, or PBMCs.

This CDR3 contains 12 residues. The germline CDR1 and CDR2 sequences are SEHNR and FQNEAQ (reference sequence). V was pared by 3 bases and J by 6 bases, with 8 bases between. Data came from immunoSEQ multiplex PCR; TCRdb stores just in-frame clones and leaves some out. The sample consists of 250,000 or so clones, roughly 89% of them appearing once. This sequence was found in a woman in her 40s who had recovered from COVID-19. This sequence joins TRBV7-9 and TRBJ1-2, with D hard to call. Sequencing was done on a sample of peripheral blood. The CDR3 region is CASSFESHGYTF. DNA for the CDR3: TGTGCCAGCAGCTTTGAGAGTCATGGCTACACCTTC.